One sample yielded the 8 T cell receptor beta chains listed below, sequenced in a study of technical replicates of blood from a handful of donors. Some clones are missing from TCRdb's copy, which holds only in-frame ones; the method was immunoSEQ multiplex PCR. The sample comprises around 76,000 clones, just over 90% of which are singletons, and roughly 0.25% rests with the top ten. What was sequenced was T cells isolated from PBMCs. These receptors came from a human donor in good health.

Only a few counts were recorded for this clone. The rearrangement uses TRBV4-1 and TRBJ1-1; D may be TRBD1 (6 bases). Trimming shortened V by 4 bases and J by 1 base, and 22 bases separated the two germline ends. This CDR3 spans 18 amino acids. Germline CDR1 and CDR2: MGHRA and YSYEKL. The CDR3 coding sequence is TGCGCCAGCAGCCCCGGGGGGTACAGGGTAGGACGGAACACTGAAGCTTTCTTT. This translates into CASSPGGYRVGRNTEAFF.

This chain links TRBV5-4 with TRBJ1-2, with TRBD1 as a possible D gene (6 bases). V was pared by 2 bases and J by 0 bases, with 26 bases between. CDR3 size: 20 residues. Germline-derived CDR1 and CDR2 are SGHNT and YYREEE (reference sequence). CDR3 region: CASSFYGRGQNPGANYGYTF. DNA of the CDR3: TGTGCCAGCAGCTTTTATGGGAGGGGACAAAATCCCGGAGCTAACTATGGCTACACCTTC. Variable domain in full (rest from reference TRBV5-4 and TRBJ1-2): ETGVTQSPTHLIKTRGQQVTLRCSSQSGHNTVSWYQQALGQGPQFIFQYYREEENGRGNFPPRFSGLQFPNYSSELNVNALELDDSALYLCASSFYGRGQNPGANYGYTFGSGTRLTVV.

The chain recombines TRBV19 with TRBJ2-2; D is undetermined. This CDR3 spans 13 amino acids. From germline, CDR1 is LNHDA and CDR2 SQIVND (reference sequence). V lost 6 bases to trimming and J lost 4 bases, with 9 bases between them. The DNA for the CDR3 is TGTGCCAGTAGCCCCCAGGCCACCGGGGAGCTGTTTTTT. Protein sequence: CASSPQATGELFF.

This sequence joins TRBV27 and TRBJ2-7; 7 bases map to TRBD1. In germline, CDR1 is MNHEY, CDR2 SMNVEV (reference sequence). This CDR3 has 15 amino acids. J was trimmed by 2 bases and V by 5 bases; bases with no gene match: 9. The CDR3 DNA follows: TGTGCCAGCAGTGTGACAGGGCCACCTACCTACGAGCAGTACTTC. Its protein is CASSVTGPPTYEQYF.

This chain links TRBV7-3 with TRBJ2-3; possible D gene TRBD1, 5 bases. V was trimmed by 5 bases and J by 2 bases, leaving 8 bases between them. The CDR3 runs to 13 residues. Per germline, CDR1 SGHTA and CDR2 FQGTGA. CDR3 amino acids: CASSQDNTDTQYF. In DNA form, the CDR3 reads TGTGCCAGCAGCCAGGACAACACAGATACGCAGTATTTT.

The CDR3 DNA sequence: TGTGCCAGTAGTATAATAGCGGGAGGGACCGGGGAGCTGTTTTTT. Its protein is CASSIIAGGTGELFF. V gene TRBV19 combines with J gene TRBJ2-2, with TRBD2 identical over 11 bases. The J segment lost 5 bases and the V segment lost 2 bases, leaving 1 base of the junction unmatched. Germline V gene sequence: CDR1 LNHDA, CDR2 SQIVND (reference sequence). The CDR3 spans 15 residues.

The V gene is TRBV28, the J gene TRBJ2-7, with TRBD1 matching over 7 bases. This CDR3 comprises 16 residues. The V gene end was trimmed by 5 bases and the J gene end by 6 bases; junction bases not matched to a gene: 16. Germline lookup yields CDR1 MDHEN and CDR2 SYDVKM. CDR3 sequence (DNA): TGTGCCAGCAGTATACTTGGGACAGACATTACGAGCGAGCAGTACTTC. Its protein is CASSILGTDITSEQYF.

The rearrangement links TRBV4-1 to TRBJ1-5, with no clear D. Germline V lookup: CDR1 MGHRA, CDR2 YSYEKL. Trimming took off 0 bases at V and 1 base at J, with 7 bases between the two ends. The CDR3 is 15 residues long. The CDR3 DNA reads TGCGCCAGCAGCCAAGAGGGCCAGAGCAATCAGCCCCAGCATTTT. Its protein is CASSQEGQSNQPQHF.